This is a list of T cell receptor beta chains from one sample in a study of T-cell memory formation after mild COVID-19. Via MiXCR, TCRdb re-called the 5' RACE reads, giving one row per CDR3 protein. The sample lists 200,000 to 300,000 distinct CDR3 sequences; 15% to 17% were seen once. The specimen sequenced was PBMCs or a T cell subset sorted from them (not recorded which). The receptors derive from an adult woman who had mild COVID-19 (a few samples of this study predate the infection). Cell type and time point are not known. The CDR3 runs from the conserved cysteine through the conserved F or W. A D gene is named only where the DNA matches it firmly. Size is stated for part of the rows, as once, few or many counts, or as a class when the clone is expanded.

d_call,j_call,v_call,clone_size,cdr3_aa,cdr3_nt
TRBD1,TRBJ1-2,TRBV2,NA,CASSEGQGAYYGYTF,TGTGCCAGCAGTGAAGGGCAGGGGGCTTACTATGGCTACACCTTC
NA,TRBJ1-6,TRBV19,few,CASSMVPPRSPLHF,TGTGCCAGTAGTATGGTTCCTCCGCGTTCACCCCTCCACTTT
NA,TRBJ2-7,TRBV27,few,CASSPLPPAEQYF,TGTGCCAGCAGTCCCCTCCCACCCGCCGAGCAGTACTTC
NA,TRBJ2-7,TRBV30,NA,CAWSLRGTGVYEQYF,TGTGCCTGGAGCCTCCGAGGGACCGGAGTCTACGAGCAGTACTTC
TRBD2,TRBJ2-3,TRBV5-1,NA,CASSLAASGIRTDTQYF,TGCGCCAGCAGCTTGGCCGCTAGCGGGATTCGCACAGATACGCAGTATTTT
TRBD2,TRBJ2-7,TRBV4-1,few,CASSQLSGGVYEQYF,TGCGCCAGCAGCCAACTTAGCGGGGGAGTCTACGAGCAGTACTTC
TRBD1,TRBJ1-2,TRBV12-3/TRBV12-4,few,CASSLVQDRGYGYTF,TGTGCCAGCAGTTTAGTTCAGGACAGGGGCTATGGCTACACCTTC
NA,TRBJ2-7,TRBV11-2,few,CASSSYLPRKQYF,TGTGCCAGCAGCTCCTATTTGCCTAGGAAGCAGTACTTC
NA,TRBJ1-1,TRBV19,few,CASSTFSVNTEAFF,TGTGCCAGTAGTACGTTCTCCGTGAACACTGAAGCTTTCTTT
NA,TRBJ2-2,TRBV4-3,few,CASSQAGQTGELFF,TGCGCCAGCAGCCAAGCTGGACAGACCGGGGAGCTGTTTTTT
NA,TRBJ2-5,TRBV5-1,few,CASARSSETQYF,TGCGCCAGCGCAAGGAGTTCAGAGACCCAGTACTTC